The 22 T cell receptor beta chains below come from one sample, sequenced in a study of shared clonotypes between healthy human individuals. This table comes from immunoSEQ multiplex PCR, and its TCRdb copy is limited to in-frame clones, with some not included. Of some 2,500,000 clones in the sample, approximately 93% were seen once. The sequenced sample consisted of naive CD4+ T cells from PBMCs. Stated subset: CD45RA+ positively selected. These receptors came from a man younger than 35 in good health. Some clones in this sample may be carry-over from other donors' samples.

This clone was found a few times. This rearrangement joins TRBV15 to TRBJ1-1, with a possible D match to TRBD1 (5 bases). The germline CDR1 and CDR2 sequences are LNHNV and YYDKDF (reference sequence). CDR3 size: 12 residues. V was cut by 2 bases and J by 10 bases, with 11 bases left in between. The CDR3 bases are TGTGCCACCAGCAGATCAGCGGGGGGAGCTTTCTTT. As protein: CATSRSAGGAFF.

The genes are TRBV25-1 and TRBJ2-4; D is uncertain. Germline loops: CDR1 MGHDK, CDR2 SYGVNS. The CDR3 runs 17 residues. V lost 4 bases and J lost 0, with 16 bases in between. The CDR3 nucleotides are TGTGCCAGCAGTGGTGGTAGGACGGAACTAGCCAAAAACATTCAGTACTTC. Residues: CASSGGRTELAKNIQYF. The entire variable domain, with the rest obtained from reference TRBV25-1 and TRBJ2-4, is as follows: EADIYQTPRYLVIGTGKKITLECSQTMGHDKMYWYQQDPGMELHLIHYSYGVNSTEKGDLSSESTVSRIRTEHFPLTLESARPSHTSQYLCASSGGRTELAKNIQYFGAGTRLSVL.

This chain joins TRBV14 and TRBJ2-1; 10 bases match TRBD2. J lost 9 bases, V lost 3 bases, and 5 bases had no gene match. The V gene's germline CDR1 is SGHDN and CDR2 FVKESK. The CDR3 runs to 14 residues. CDR3 in DNA: TGTGCCAGCAGCCAGCTAGCGGGAGATAGTGAGCAGTTCTTC. Translation: CASSQLAGDSEQFF.

The rearrangement uses TRBV29-1 and TRBJ1-2, with a weak D call TRBD1 (6 bases). Per the germline V gene, CDR1 is SQVTM and CDR2 is ANQGSEA. Trimming left V 6 bases short and J 6 bases short, with 17 bases between. This CDR3 contains 13 residues. CDR3 nucleotides: TGCAGCGTACCCGGAGGGGGGCACGATGGCTACACCTTC. Its protein product is CSVPGGGHDGYTF.

The V and J genes are TRBV28 and TRBJ2-3, with 12 bases lining up with TRBD2. Germline CDR1 is MDHEN and CDR2 is SYDVKM. This CDR3 region has 18 residues. Unmatched junction bases numbered 16, after V lost 6 bases and J lost 6 bases. In DNA, the CDR3 is TGTGCCAGCAGCACCTACCCGGGGCTAGCGGGAGGGCGGGATACGCAGTATTTT. Translated, it gives CASSTYPGLAGGRDTQYF.

J is TRBJ1-1 and V is TRBV18; D gene unclear. V lost 2 bases and J 4 bases, leaving 14 bases between the germline ends. This CDR3 region has 15 residues. Per the germline V gene, CDR1 is KGHSH and CDR2 is LQKENI. The CDR3 bases are TGTGCCAGCTCACCAAGGGCCACCGTCGGCACTGAAGCTTTCTTT. Protein sequence: CASSPRATVGTEAFF.

The chain recombines TRBV27 with TRBJ2-7; 8 bases line up with TRBD2. Germline trimming cut 3 bases from V and 4 bases from J; bases unmatched to any gene: 8. This CDR3 is built from 15 residues. In germline, CDR1 is MNHEY, CDR2 SMNVEV (reference sequence). The CDR3 here is CASSFGSGIQYEQYF. The CDR3 bases are TGTGCCAGCAGTTTTGGTAGCGGGATTCAGTACGAGCAGTACTTC.

The chain combines TRBV29-1 with TRBJ2-1; TRBD2 agrees at 9 bases. In germline, CDR1 is SQVTM, CDR2 ANQGSEA. Trimming removed 5 bases from V and 6 bases from J; junction bases left unmatched: 8. The CDR3 loop spans 14 amino acids. This CDR3 reads CSVISGSNVNEQFF. DNA of the CDR3: TGCAGCGTTATTAGCGGGAGTAATGTCAATGAGCAGTTCTTC.

This rearrangement joins TRBV5-1 to TRBJ2-1; the D is unclear. This CDR3 region has 14 residues. Trimming took off 2 bases at V and 6 bases at J, with 12 bases between the two ends. The V gene's germline CDR1 is SGHRS and CDR2 YFSETQ. The CDR3 sequence is CASSLKATPNEQFF. In nucleotides, the CDR3 is TGCGCCAGCAGCTTAAAAGCGACCCCCAATGAGCAGTTCTTC.

The genes are TRBV9 and TRBJ2-7; TRBD1 might be the D (6 bases). The ends were cut back, 4 bases at V and 0 bases at J, with 14 bases in the middle. There are 15 residues in the CDR3. Germline CDR1 reads SGDLS; CDR2 reads YYNGEE. Here the CDR3 DNA reads TGTGCCAGCAGCCCCCAGGGACATAGCTCCTACGAGCAGTACTTC. Translating it yields CASSPQGHSSYEQYF.

The chain uses TRBV11-1 and TRBJ2-3; D call uncertain. The CDR3 is made up of 12 amino acids. V was clipped by 1 base and J by 4 bases, with 3 bases between them. Germline values: CDR1 SGHAT, CDR2 FQDESV (reference sequence). This CDR3 is CASSLGSDTQYF. In nucleotides, the CDR3 is TGTGCCAGCAGCTTAGGATCAGATACGCAGTATTTT.

V is TRBV5-1 and J is TRBJ2-5; 8 bases match TRBD1. Germline V gives CDR1 SGHRS, CDR2 YFSETQ. This CDR3 is built from 14 residues. After removal of 4 bases from V and 5 bases from J, the junction contained 7 bases not matched to a gene. CDR3 region: CASSIRGLGETQYF. CDR3 nucleotides: TGCGCCAGCAGCATCAGGGGGCTAGGGGAGACCCAGTACTTC.

This clone has just one count. The CDR3 DNA is TGTGCCAGCAGTTTCAAGTCGGAATATATGCGGGGCTACACCTTC. Its translation: CASSFKSEYMRGYTF. The V call is TRBV28, the J call TRBJ1-2, with D hard to call. The CDR3 has 15 amino acids. V lost 3 bases and J lost 8, with 19 bases in between. Germline V CDR1 and CDR2: MDHEN, SYDVKM.

This clone was detected once. The chain links TRBV28 to TRBJ2-2, with a weak D call TRBD1 (6 bases). The germline gives CDR1 MDHEN, CDR2 SYDVKM. This CDR3 has 15 amino acids. V shed 4 bases and J shed 0 bases, with 9 bases lying between them. CDR3 DNA sequence: TGTGCCAGCAGTTCCGGACAGTCGAACACCGGGGAGCTGTTTTTT. It specifies CASSSGQSNTGELFF.

The gene calls are TRBV7-2 and TRBJ1-3; 11 nucleotides agree with TRBD1. CDR3 length: 19 amino acids. The J segment lost 7 bases and the V segment lost 2 bases, leaving 16 bases of the junction unmatched. The germline gives CDR1 SGHTA, CDR2 FQGNSA. The chain's CDR3 is CASSLTRSRTGGTWNTIYF. As DNA, the CDR3 is TGTGCCAGCAGCTTAACCCGGTCCCGGACAGGGGGCACCTGGAACACCATATATTTT.

The chain employs TRBV28 and TRBJ1-1; 8 nucleotides align to TRBD1. This CDR3 has 15 residues. Germline trimming cut 6 bases from V and 3 bases from J; bases unmatched to any gene: 9. Germline V gene data show CDR1 as MDHEN and CDR2 as SYDVKM. The CDR3 is CASRSPSTGDTEAFF. CDR3 bases: TGTGCCAGCAGGTCTCCCTCGACAGGGGACACTGAAGCTTTCTTT. Looking up the rest from reference TRBV28 and TRBJ1-1 gives the full variable domain: DVKVTQSSRYLVKRTGEKVFLECVQDMDHENMFWYRQDPGLGLRLIYFSYDVKMKEKGDIPEGYSVSREKKERFSLILESASTNQTSMYLCASRSPSTGDTEAFFGQGTRLTVV.

The genes are TRBV5-6 and TRBJ1-2; unclear D gene. Germline CDR1 SGHDT, CDR2 YYEEEE. The CDR3 has 17 residues. Trimming took off 0 bases at V and 5 bases at J, with 20 bases between the two ends. The CDR3 nucleotides are TGTGCCAGCAGCTTGGGAATGACACGGCCAGGAAGGTATGGCTACACCTTC. Translation gives CASSLGMTRPGRYGYTF.

This clone was seen a single time. The same CDR3 is also encoded by other DNA sequences in this sample. The chain employs TRBV20-1 and TRBJ2-5, with D unclear. This CDR3 region has 11 residues. Trimming left V 6 bases short and J 9 bases short, with 14 bases between. Germline CDR1 DFQATT, CDR2 SNEGSKA (reference sequence). In DNA, the CDR3 is TGCAGTGCCAGACTGGGTGAGGCCCAGTACTTC. This encodes CSARLGEAQYF.

The rearrangement links TRBV15 to TRBJ1-2; tentative D call: TRBD1 (6 bases). This CDR3 contains 15 residues. Trimming took off 0 bases at V and 2 bases at J, with 10 bases between the two ends. Per germline, CDR1 LNHNV and CDR2 YYDKDF (reference sequence). The CDR3 protein is CATSREGAPNYGYTF. In nucleotides, the CDR3 is TGTGCCACCAGCAGAGAGGGGGCGCCCAACTATGGCTACACCTTC.

The chain combines TRBV7-3 with TRBJ1-1; D might be TRBD1 (5 bases). The germline gives CDR1 SGHTA, CDR2 FQGTGA. CDR3 length: 14 residues. Between the trimmed V and J ends, which lost 4 bases and 0 bases, there was a span of 9 bases. CDR3 sequence (DNA): TGTGCCAGCAGCTCGGGGGGTGTGAACACTGAAGCTTTCTTT. The encoded protein is CASSSGGVNTEAFF. The full variable domain, with the rest looked up from reference TRBV7-3 and TRBJ1-1, is GAGVSQTPSNKVTEKGKYVELRCDPISGHTALYWYRQSLGQGPEFLIYFQGTGAADDSGLPNDRFFAVRPEGSVSTLKIQRTERGDSAVYLCASSSGGVNTEAFFGQGTRLTVV.

The chain is built from TRBV28 and TRBJ1-4, with a tentative D call TRBD1 (6 bases). This CDR3 contains 15 residues. The V end was cut by 5 bases, the J end by 8 bases, with 18 bases between. Germline CDR1 and CDR2: MDHEN and SYDVKM. Here the CDR3 DNA reads TGTGCCAGCAGTCGCTACAGGGAGGGGGAGGAAAAACTGTTTTTT. This encodes CASSRYREGEEKLFF.

The rearrangement uses TRBV28 and TRBJ2-3, with TRBD2 as a possible D gene (6 bases). This CDR3 contains 12 residues. From germline, CDR1 is MDHEN and CDR2 SYDVKM. V was pared by 3 bases and J by 10 bases, with 11 bases between. CDR3 nucleotides: TGTGCCAGCAGTTTGACTAGTTTGGCGCAGTATTTT. Translated, it gives CASSLTSLAQYF.